Listed below are T cell receptor beta chains from one sample, sequenced in a study of CD8+ T cells in alopecia areata. Generated by immunoSEQ multiplex PCR, the TCRdb table keeps only in-frame clones and is missing some. The sample consists of over 5,500 clones, roughly 75% of them appearing once. The source was skin, collected at week 4, from a patient treated with tofacitinib. The source of these receptors is a human donor with alopecia areata. Each CDR3 is given with its conserved first and last residue. Each record gives: V gene, D gene, clone size, J gene, CDR3 protein, CDR3 DNA. The D gene is left open where the match is weak. Size is omitted from some rows. Given values are once, few, many or a class for expanded clones.

>TRBV5-1|-|-|TRBJ1-3
CASSLQGNGNTIYF
TGCGCCAGCAGCTTGCAGGGAAATGGAAACACCATATATTTT
>TRBV5-1|-|few|TRBJ2-2
CASSLALDGDTGELFF
TGCGCCAGCAGCTTGGCCTTGGACGGGGACACCGGGGAGCTGTTTTTT
>TRBV30|-|-|TRBJ2-5
CAWSYNQETQYF
TGTGCCTGGAGTTACAACCAAGAGACCCAGTACTTC
>TRBV11-2|TRBD1|once|TRBJ1-3
CASSPGQGADHSGNTIYF
TGTGCCAGCAGCCCGGGACAGGGGGCCGATCACTCTGGAAACACCATATATTTT
>TRBV2|TRBD1|-|TRBJ1-5
CASRAGQGRNQPQHF
TGTGCCAGCAGGGCTGGACAGGGTCGCAATCAGCCCCAGCATTTT
>TRBV6-1|TRBD2|-|TRBJ2-1
CASNPTGLAGGEQFF
TGTGCCAGCAATCCAACCGGGCTAGCGGGAGGAGAGCAGTTCTTC
>TRBV19|TRBD2|few|TRBJ2-4
CASSPREGLGDIQYF
TGTGCCAGTAGTCCGAGGGAGGGGTTGGGCGACATTCAGTACTTC
>TRBV6-5|TRBD1|-|TRBJ1-6
CASSYPPGGGSPLHF
TGTGCCAGCAGTTACCCCCCAGGGGGTGGATCACCCCTCCACTTT
>TRBV5-1|-|-|TRBJ2-1
CASSLPVTRSSYNEQFF
TGCGCCAGCAGCTTGCCGGTCACCAGAAGCTCCTACAATGAGCAGTTCTTC
>TRBV18|TRBD1|-|TRBJ2-3
CASSPRGLGTYTQYF
TGTGCCAGCTCACCAAGGGGGCTGGGAACATATACGCAGTATTTT
>TRBV6-5|-|-|TRBJ2-5
CASSEDPSRETQYF
TGTGCCAGCAGTGAAGACCCTAGCAGAGAGACCCAGTACTTC
>TRBV6-5|TRBD2|-|TRBJ2-7
CASSFQAGPSYEQYF
TGTGCCAGCAGTTTCCAAGCGGGGCCCTCCTACGAGCAGTACTTC
>TRBV10-3|TRBD2|-|TRBJ2-3
CAISGSGGPSTDTQYF
TGTGCCATCAGTGGGAGCGGGGGCCCTAGCACAGATACGCAGTATTTT
>TRBV7-3|-|-|TRBJ1-5
CASSSLGGGNQPQHF
TGTGCCAGCAGCTCACTAGGGGGAGGCAATCAGCCCCAGCATTTT
>TRBV10-3|-|-|TRBJ1-1
CAISDRLNTEAFF
TGTGCCATCAGTGACAGGTTGAACACTGAAGCTTTCTTT
>TRBV5-1|-|once|TRBJ2-2
CASSLGETGELFF
TGCGCCAGCAGCTTGGGGGAAACCGGGGAGCTGTTTTTT
>TRBV13|-|-|TRBJ2-3
CASSWDILDTQYF
TGTGCCAGCAGCTGGGACATACTAGATACGCAGTATTTT
>TRBV7-8|-|-|TRBJ2-1
CASSLVGGPNEQFF
TGTGCCAGCAGCTTAGTGGGGGGGCCGAATGAGCAGTTCTTC
>TRBV4-1|-|-|TRBJ1-5
CASSQAPGTYSNQPQHF
TGCGCCAGCAGCCAAGCCCCCGGGACTTACAGCAATCAGCCCCAGCATTTT
>TRBV10-3|-|few|TRBJ2-7
CAISDSQKNYEQYF
TGTGCCATCAGTGACAGCCAGAAAAACTACGAGCAGTACTTC
>TRBV5-1|-|-|TRBJ2-2
CASSSLQGTNTGELFF
TGCGCCAGCAGCTCCTTACAGGGAACGAACACCGGGGAGCTGTTTTTT
>TRBV5-1|TRBD1|-|TRBJ1-6
CASSRDSSFSYNSPLHF
TGCGCCAGCAGCAGGGACAGCTCCTTCTCCTATAATTCACCCCTCCACTTT
>TRBV5-1|-|few|TRBJ1-1
CASMGADYHSEAFF
TGCGCCAGCATGGGGGCCGACTACCATAGTGAAGCTTTCTTT
>TRBV7-9|-|-|TRBJ1-6
CASSLDLLYNSPLHF
TGTGCCAGCAGCTTAGATCTTCTTTATAATTCACCCCTCCACTTT
>TRBV6-1|TRBD1|few|TRBJ1-1
CASSGTANTEAFF
TGTGCCAGCAGCGGGACAGCCAACACTGAAGCTTTCTTT
>TRBV5-1|-|once|TRBJ2-1
CASSRTIVIYNEQFF
TGCGCCAGCAGCCGCACTATTGTGATCTACAATGAGCAGTTCTTC
>TRBV5-1|-|-|TRBJ1-1
CASSLGAGNTEAFF
TGCGCCAGCAGCTTGGGGGCAGGGAACACTGAAGCTTTCTTT
>TRBV14|-|-|TRBJ2-2
CASSQDLLEYGTGELFF
TGTGCCAGCAGCCAAGATCTTTTGGAGTACGGGACCGGGGAGCTGTTTTTT
>TRBV19|TRBD2|-|TRBJ2-1
CASSTKTPSGLGNSYNEQFF
TGTGCCAGTAGTACCAAGACGCCTAGCGGGCTAGGGAACTCCTACAATGAGCAGTTCTTC
>TRBV6-1|TRBD1|-|TRBJ1-4
CASSEAGTGVEKLFF
TGTGCCAGCAGTGAAGCTGGGACAGGGGTCGAAAAACTGTTTTTT
>TRBV11-3|TRBD1|once|TRBJ2-1
CASSPGDSEEYNEQFF
TGTGCCAGCAGCCCAGGGGACAGCGAGGAATACAATGAGCAGTTCTTC
>TRBV14|TRBD2|-|TRBJ2-1
CASSRYHRKRGHNEQFF
TGTGCCAGCAGCCGGTACCATCGGAAGCGGGGGCATAATGAGCAGTTCTTC
>TRBV4-1|-|-|TRBJ1-1
CASSQDLWTEAFF
TGCGCCAGCAGCCAAGATCTGTGGACTGAAGCTTTCTTT
>TRBV6-1|TRBD1|-|TRBJ1-5
CASSGPGGNQPQHF
TGTGCCAGCAGTGGCCCAGGGGGGAATCAGCCCCAGCATTTT
>TRBV4-1|-|-|TRBJ2-1
CASSQVDLISYNEQFF
TGCGCCAGCAGCCAAGTCGACTTAATTTCCTACAATGAGCAGTTCTTC